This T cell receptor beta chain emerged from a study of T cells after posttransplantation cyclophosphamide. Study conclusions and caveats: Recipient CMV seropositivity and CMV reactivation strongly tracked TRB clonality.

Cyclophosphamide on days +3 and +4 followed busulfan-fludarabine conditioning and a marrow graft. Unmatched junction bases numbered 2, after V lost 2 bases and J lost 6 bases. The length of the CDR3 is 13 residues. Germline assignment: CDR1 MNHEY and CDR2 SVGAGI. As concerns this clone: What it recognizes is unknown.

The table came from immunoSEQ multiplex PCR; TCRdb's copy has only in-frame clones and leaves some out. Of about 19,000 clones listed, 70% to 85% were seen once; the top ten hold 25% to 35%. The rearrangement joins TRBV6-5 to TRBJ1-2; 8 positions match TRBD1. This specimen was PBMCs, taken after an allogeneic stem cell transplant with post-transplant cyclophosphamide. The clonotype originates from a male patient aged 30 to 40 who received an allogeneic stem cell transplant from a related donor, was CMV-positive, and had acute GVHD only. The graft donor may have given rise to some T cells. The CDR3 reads CASSYGTGHGYTF. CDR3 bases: TGTGCCAGCAGTTACGGGACAGGACATGGCTACACCTTC.